This entry lists 8 T cell receptor beta chains sequenced from one sample in a study of shared clonotypes between healthy human individuals. Sequencing used immunoSEQ multiplex PCR; TCRdb keeps in-frame clones, though not all of them. The table has 2,500,000 or so clones, 85% to 95% seen once. The sequenced material came from naive CD4+ T cells sorted from blood. Subset meaning: CD45RA+ positively selected. Every receptor here comes from a man between 18 and 35 years old in good health.

This clone has just one count. This sequence joins TRBV5-4 and TRBJ1-2, with D perhaps TRBD1 (5 bases). The CDR3 spans 13 residues. The ends were cut back, 5 bases at V and 4 bases at J, with 12 bases in the middle. Germline V gene lookup returns CDR1 SGHNT and CDR2 YYREEE (reference sequence). The DNA for the CDR3 is TGTGCCAGCAGGAGTGGGGACGTCTATGGCTACACCTTC. Encoded protein: CASRSGDVYGYTF.

The rearrangement uses TRBV11-2 and TRBJ2-2; D is undetermined. The CDR3 extends over 14 amino acids. Deletions cut 3 bases from V and 4 bases from J, with 9 bases between. Germline V gene data show CDR1 as SGHAT and CDR2 as FQNNGV. CDR3 sequence (DNA): TGTGCCAGCAGCTTTGCCCCAAGCACCGGGGAGCTGTTTTTT. It codes for CASSFAPSTGELFF.

This chain uses TRBV28 with TRBJ1-2; no reliable D call. CDR1 and CDR2 (germline): MDHEN, SYDVKM. The CDR3 spans 15 residues. V was cut by 2 bases and J by 0 bases, with 10 bases left in between. The DNA for the CDR3 is TGTGCCAGCAGTTTAGGAGGGAGTACTAACTATGGCTACACCTTC. It translates to CASSLGGSTNYGYTF.

The chain employs TRBV7-9 and TRBJ1-6; 7 bases line up with TRBD1. This CDR3 is 15 amino acids long. V lost 1 base and J lost 9; bases outside the gene matches: 6. Germline V gene lookup returns CDR1 SEHNR and CDR2 FQNEAQ (reference sequence). CDR3 nucleotide sequence: TGTGCCAGCAGCTTAGAGGGGGCATCGGGTTCACCCCTCCACTTT. It is translated as CASSLEGASGSPLHF.

The V and J genes are TRBV28 and TRBJ1-5; TRBD1 is a possible D gene (6 bases). Germline CDR1 and CDR2: MDHEN and SYDVKM. Trimming removed 4 bases from V and 0 bases from J, with 13 bases in between. The CDR3 sequence is 16 residues long. CDR3 sequence (DNA): TGTGCCAGCAGTTACGCAGGGGTTTATAGCAATCAGCCCCAGCATTTT. Protein product: CASSYAGVYSNQPQHF.

The CDR3 sequence: CASGLGTGYNEQFF. DNA for the CDR3: TGTGCTAGTGGTCTAGGAACAGGGTACAATGAGCAGTTCTTC. The rearrangement links TRBV12-5 to TRBJ2-1; possible D gene TRBD1, 6 bases. V lost 5 bases, J lost 4 bases, and 12 bases lay in between. CDR3 length: 14 amino acids. Germline V gene sequence: CDR1 LGHNT, CDR2 FRNRAP. The full variable domain, in which reference TRBV12-5 and TRBJ2-1 provide the parts outside the CDR3, is DARVTQTPRHKVTEMGQEVTMRCQPILGHNTVFWYRQTMMQGLELLAYFRNRAPLDDSGMPKDRFSAEMPDATLATLKIQPSEPRDSAVYFCASGLGTGYNEQFFGPGTRLTVL.

This clone was counted once. Germline is not matched at one junction end, which may reflect a read error. The rearrangement links TRBV6-1 to TRBJ1-3; D uncertain. There are 11 residues in the CDR3. In germline, CDR1 is MNHNS, CDR2 SASEGT. The CDR3 sequence: CASSEAGGGDF. CDR3 sequence (DNA): TGTGCCAGCAGTGAAGCTGGTGGCGGCGATTTT.

This rearrangement joins TRBV6-6 to TRBJ1-3; D gene uncertain. Germline values: CDR1 MNHNY, CDR2 SVGAGI (reference sequence). V lost 4 bases and J 1 base, leaving 8 bases between the germline ends. The CDR3 has 14 amino acids. The CDR3 nucleotides are TGTGCCAGCAGTTCATCAACGTCTGGAAACACCATATATTTT. It codes for CASSSSTSGNTIYF.